This T cell receptor (beta chain) emerged from a study of T cells in Graves' hyperthyroidism and ophthalmopathy. Points from the study as a whole: Most thyroid clonotypes with frequency above 0.001 were detected in blood. Ophthalmopathy got predicted by the model a median roughly six months before its onset.

The investigators amplified TCR beta CDR3 regions from RNA transcripts. The primer set for the first-round RT-PCR of the TCR CDR3 was HTBI. TCRdb re-called the multiplex PCR reads with MiXCR, one entry per CDR3 protein. The sample lists about 540,000 distinct CDR3 sequences; just over 45% were seen once. The CDR3 is 12 residues long. Germline V gene data show CDR1 as SGHAT and CDR2 as FQDESV (reference sequence). The study left out patients who had uncontrolled infection, other autoimmune disease, pregnancy or lactation. As regards this clonotype: Its cognate antigen is unknown. At one of its ends the junction is not consistent with the germline gene, which may arise from a read error.

This receptor was taken from a woman between 18 and 30 years old with Graves' hyperthyroidism. The J gene is TRBJ1-1, the V gene TRBV11-1, with unresolved D. The sequenced sample consisted of peripheral blood or thyroid tissue (not recorded which). Here the CDR3 reads CASSLHGIETFF. The CDR3 region has the DNA TGCGCCAGCAGCTTACACGGGATCGAAACTTTCTTT.